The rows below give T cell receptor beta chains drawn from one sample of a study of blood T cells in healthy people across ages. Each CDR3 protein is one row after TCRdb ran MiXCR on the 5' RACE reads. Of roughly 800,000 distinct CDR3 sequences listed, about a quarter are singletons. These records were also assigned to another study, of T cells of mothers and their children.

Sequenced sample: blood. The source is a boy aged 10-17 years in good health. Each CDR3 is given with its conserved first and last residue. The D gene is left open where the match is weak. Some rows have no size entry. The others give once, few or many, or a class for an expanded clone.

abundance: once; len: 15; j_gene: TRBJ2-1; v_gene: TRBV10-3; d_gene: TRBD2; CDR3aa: CAIATSLTSYNEQFF; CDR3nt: TGTGCCATTGCGACTAGCCTCACATCCTACAATGAGCAGTTCTTC
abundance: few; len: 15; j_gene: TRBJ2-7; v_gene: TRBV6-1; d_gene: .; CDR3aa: CASSEVHAESYEQYF; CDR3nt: TGTGCCAGCAGTGAAGTGCACGCAGAATCCTACGAGCAGTACTTC
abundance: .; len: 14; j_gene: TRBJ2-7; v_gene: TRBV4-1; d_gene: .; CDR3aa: CASSQDLPVYEQYF; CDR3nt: TGCGCCAGCAGCCAAGATCTGCCAGTCTACGAGCAGTACTTC
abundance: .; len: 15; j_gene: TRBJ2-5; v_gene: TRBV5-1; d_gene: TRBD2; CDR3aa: CASSSTGLAAETQYF; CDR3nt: TGCGCCAGCAGCTCAACGGGACTAGCGGCGGAGACCCAGTACTTC
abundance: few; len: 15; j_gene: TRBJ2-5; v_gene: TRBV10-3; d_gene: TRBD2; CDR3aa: CAISRGDPTGETQYF; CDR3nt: TGTGCCATCTCGCGGGGGGACCCTACCGGAGAGACCCAGTACTTC
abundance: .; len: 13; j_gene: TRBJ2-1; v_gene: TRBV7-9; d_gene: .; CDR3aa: CASSFGEYNEQFF; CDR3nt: TGTGCCAGCAGCTTCGGGGAATACAATGAGCAGTTCTTC
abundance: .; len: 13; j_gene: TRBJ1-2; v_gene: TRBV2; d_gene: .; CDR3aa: CASSEVEGIGYTF; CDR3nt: TGTGCCAGCAGTGAAGTTGAGGGAATTGGCTACACCTTC
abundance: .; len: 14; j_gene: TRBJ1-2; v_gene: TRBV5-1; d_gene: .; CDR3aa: CASSFSGVSYGYTF; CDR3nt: TGCGCCAGCAGCTTCTCAGGGGTTAGCTATGGCTACACCTTC
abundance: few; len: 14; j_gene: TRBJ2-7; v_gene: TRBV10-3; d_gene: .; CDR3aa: CAISVGQSSYEQYF; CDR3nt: TGTGCCATCAGTGTCGGACAAAGCTCCTACGAGCAGTACTTC
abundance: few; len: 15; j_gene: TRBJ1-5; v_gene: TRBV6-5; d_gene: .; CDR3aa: CASSYSADGNQPQHF; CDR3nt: TGTGCCAGCAGTTACTCCGCGGACGGGAATCAGCCCCAGCATTTT
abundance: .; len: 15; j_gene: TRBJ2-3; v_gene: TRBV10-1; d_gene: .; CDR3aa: CASSGTGSDTDTQYF; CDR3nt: TGCGCCAGCAGTGGGACTGGATCGGACACAGATACGCAGTATTTT
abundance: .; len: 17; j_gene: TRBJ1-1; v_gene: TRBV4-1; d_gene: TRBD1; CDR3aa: CASSQTPGTGLNTEAFF; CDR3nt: TGCGCCAGCAGCCAAACTCCCGGGACAGGCCTGAACACTGAAGCTTTCTTT
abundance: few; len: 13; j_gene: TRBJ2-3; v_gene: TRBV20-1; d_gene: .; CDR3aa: CSARVLTTDTQYF; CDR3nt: TGCAGTGCTAGAGTGCTTACCACAGATACGCAGTATTTT
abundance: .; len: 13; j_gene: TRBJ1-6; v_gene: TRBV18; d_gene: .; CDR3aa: CASSTANNSPLHF; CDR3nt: TGTGCCAGCTCGACAGCCAATAATTCACCCCTCCACTTT
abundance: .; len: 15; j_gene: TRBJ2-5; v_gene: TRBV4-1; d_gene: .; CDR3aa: CASSQGQTDQETQYF; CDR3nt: TGCGCCAGCAGCCAAGGCCAGACAGACCAAGAGACCCAGTACTTC
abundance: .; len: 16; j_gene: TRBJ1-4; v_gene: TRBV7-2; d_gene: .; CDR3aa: CASSLPSPAAMGKLFF; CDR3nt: TGTGCCAGCAGCCTACCCTCCCCTGCTGCTATGGGAAAACTGTTTTTT
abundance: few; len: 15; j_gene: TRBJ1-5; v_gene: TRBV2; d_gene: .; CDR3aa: CASSEGGRGSQPQHF; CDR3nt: TGTGCCAGCAGTGAAGGGGGCAGGGGTAGTCAGCCCCAGCATTTT
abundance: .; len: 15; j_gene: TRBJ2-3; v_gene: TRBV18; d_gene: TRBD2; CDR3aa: CASSPLGGGLDTQYF; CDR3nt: TGTGCCAGCTCACCCCTTGGCGGGGGGTTGGATACGCAGTATTTT
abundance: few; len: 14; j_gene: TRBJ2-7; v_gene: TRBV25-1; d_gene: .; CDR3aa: CASSGGGRTYEQYF; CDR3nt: TGTGCCAGCAGTGGGGGGGGGCGCACCTACGAGCAGTACTTC
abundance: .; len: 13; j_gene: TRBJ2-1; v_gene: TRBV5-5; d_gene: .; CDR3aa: CASSYVSYNEQFF; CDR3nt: TGTGCCAGCAGCTACGTCTCCTACAATGAGCAGTTCTTC
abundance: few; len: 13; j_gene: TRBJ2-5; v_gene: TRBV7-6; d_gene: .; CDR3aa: CASSLVGVGEQYF; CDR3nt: TGTGCCAGCAGCTTAGTAGGGGTTGGAGAGCAGTACTTC
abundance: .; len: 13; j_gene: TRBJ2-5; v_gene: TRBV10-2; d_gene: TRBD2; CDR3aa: CASSGLAGETQYF; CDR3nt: TGCGCCAGCAGCGGACTAGCGGGGGAGACCCAGTACTTC
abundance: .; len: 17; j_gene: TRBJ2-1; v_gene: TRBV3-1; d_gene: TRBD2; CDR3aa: CASSHGKRLAGSNEQFF; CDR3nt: TGTGCCAGCAGCCACGGAAAGAGGCTAGCGGGGTCGAATGAGCAGTTCTTC
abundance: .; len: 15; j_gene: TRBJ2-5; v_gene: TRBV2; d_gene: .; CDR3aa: CAINPQTGLQETQYF; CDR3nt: TGTGCCATCAACCCACAGACGGGGCTCCAAGAGACCCAGTACTTC
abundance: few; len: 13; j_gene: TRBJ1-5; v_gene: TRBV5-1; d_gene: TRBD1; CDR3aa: CASRTGDGQPQHF; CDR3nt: TGCGCCAGCCGAACAGGGGACGGCCAGCCCCAGCATTTT
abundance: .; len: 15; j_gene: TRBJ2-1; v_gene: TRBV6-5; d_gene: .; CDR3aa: CASSYGRHAGNEQFF; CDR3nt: TGTGCCAGCAGTTACGGTCGGCACGCGGGAAATGAGCAGTTCTTC
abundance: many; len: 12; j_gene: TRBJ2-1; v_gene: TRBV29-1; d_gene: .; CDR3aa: CSVARLYNEQFF; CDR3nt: TGCAGCGTTGCCCGTCTTTACAATGAGCAGTTCTTC
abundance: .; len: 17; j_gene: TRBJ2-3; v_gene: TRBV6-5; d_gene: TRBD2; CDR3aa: CASSYLSGGLRPDTQYF; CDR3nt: TGTGCCAGCAGTTACTTGAGCGGGGGGCTTCGTCCCGATACGCAGTATTTT
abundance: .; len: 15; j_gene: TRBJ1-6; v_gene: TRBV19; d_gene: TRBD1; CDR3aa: CASTLSYTGDSPLHF; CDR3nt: TGTGCCAGTACCCTGTCTTATACAGGGGACTCACCCCTCCACTTT
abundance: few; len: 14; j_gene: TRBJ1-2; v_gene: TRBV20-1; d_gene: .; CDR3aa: CSARDLQNNYGYTF; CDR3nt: TGCAGTGCTAGAGATCTCCAGAATAACTATGGCTACACCTTC
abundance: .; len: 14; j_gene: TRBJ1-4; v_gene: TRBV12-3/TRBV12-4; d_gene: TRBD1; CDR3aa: CASSQGVLNEKLFF; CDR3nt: TGTGCCAGCAGTCAGGGGGTTTTGAATGAAAAACTGTTTTTT
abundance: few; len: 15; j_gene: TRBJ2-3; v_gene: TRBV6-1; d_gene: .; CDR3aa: CASNRGAGITDTQYF; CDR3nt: TGTGCCAGCAATCGTGGGGCCGGGATCACAGATACGCAGTATTTT
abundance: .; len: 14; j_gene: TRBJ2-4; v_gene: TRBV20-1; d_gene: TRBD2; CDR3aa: CSATPAGAKNIQYF; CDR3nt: TGCAGTGCTACGCCAGCGGGGGCCAAAAACATTCAGTACTTC
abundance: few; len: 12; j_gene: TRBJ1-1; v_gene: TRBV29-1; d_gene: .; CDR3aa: CSAAGVGESAFF; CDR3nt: TGCAGCGCCGCGGGAGTCGGCGAGAGTGCTTTCTTT
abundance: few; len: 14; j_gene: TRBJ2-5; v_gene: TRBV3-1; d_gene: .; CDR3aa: CASSQKFPQETQYF; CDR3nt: TGTGCCAGCAGCCAAAAGTTTCCCCAAGAGACCCAGTACTTC
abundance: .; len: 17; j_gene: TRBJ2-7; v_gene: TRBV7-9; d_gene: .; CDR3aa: CASSLAYSGTESYEQYF; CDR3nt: TGTGCCAGCAGCTTAGCCTACTCCGGGACGGAATCCTACGAGCAGTACTTC
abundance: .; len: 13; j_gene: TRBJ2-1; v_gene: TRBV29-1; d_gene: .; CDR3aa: CSVETESYNEQFF; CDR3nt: TGCAGCGTCGAAACAGAGTCTTACAATGAGCAGTTCTTC
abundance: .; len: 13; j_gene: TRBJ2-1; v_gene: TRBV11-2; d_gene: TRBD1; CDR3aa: CASSADRDNEQFF; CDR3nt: TGTGCCAGCAGCGCCGACAGGGACAATGAGCAGTTCTTC
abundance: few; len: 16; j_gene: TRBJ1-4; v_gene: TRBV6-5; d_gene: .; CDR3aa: CASSYAQQGGNEKLFF; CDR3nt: TGTGCCAGCAGTTACGCTCAACAGGGAGGGAATGAAAAACTGTTTTTT
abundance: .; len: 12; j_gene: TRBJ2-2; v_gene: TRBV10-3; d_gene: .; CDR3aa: CAAQGNTGELFF; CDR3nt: TGTGCCGCACAGGGGAACACCGGGGAGCTGTTTTTT
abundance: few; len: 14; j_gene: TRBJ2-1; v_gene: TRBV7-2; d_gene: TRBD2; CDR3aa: CASRPGLAFNEQFF; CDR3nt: TGTGCCAGCAGGCCGGGACTAGCGTTTAATGAGCAGTTCTTC
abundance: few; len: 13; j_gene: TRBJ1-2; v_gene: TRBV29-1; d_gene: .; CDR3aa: CSVGEPGGNGYTF; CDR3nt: TGCAGCGTTGGAGAGCCGGGGGGGAATGGCTACACCTTC
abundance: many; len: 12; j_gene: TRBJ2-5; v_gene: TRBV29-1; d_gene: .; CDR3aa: CSAQDSQETQYF; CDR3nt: TGCAGCGCTCAGGACTCTCAAGAGACCCAGTACTTC
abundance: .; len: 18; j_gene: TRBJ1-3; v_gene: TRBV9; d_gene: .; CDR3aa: CASSVGFPGSASGNTIYF; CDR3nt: TGTGCCAGCAGCGTAGGGTTTCCCGGGTCCGCCTCTGGAAACACCATATATTTT
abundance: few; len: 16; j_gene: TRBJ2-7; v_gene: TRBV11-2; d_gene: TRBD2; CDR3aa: CASSLGLGLAAYEQYF; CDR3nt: TGTGCCAGCAGCTTAGGGCTGGGACTAGCGGCCTACGAGCAGTACTTC
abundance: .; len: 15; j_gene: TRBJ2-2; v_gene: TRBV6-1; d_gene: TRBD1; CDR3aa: CASSEDRGRLGELFF; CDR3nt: TGTGCCAGCAGTGAGGACAGGGGGCGACTTGGGGAGCTGTTTTTT
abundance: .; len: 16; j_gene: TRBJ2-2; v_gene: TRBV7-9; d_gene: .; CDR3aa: CASSLGGRTFTGELFF; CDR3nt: TGTGCCAGCAGCTTAGGGGGCCGAACCTTCACCGGGGAGCTGTTTTTT
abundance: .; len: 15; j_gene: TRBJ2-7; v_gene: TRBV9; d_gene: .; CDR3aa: CASSVEPGYGYEQYF; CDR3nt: TGTGCCAGCAGCGTAGAACCCGGGTATGGCTACGAGCAGTACTTC
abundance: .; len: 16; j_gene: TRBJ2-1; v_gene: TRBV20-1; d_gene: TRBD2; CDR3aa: CSASRTSGGSYNEQFF; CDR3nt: TGCAGTGCTAGCAGGACTAGCGGGGGCTCCTACAATGAGCAGTTCTTC
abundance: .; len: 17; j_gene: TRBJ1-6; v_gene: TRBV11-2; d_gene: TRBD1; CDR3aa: CASSLDGATGYNSPLHF; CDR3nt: TGTGCCAGCAGCTTAGATGGGGCGACAGGGTATAATTCACCCCTCCACTTT
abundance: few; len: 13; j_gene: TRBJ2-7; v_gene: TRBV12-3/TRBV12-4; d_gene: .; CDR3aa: CASSFNRVDEQYF; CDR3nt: TGTGCCAGCAGTTTTAATCGGGTCGACGAGCAGTACTTC
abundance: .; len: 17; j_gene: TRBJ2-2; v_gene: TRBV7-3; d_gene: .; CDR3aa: CASSLIPGTANTGELFF; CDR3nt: TGTGCCAGCAGCTTAATTCCTGGGACCGCGAACACCGGGGAGCTGTTTTTT
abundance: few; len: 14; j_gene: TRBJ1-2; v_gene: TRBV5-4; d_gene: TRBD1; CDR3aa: CASSITDRAHGYTF; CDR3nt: TGTGCCAGCAGCATAACCGACAGGGCCCATGGCTACACCTTC
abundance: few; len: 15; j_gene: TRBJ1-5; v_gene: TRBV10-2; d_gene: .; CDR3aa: CASVPGRNSNQPQHF; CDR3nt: TGCGCCAGCGTCCCGGGACGGAATAGCAATCAGCCCCAGCATTTT
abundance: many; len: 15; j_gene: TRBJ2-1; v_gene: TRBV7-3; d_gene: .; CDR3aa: CASSLTSGTYNEQFF; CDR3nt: TGTGCCAGCAGTCTTACCTCCGGGACCTACAATGAGCAGTTCTTC